Described below is a single TCR beta chain sequence and its context. In the study's own analysis: Amplification from reference gene primers served as the basis for estimated nucleated cell counts. Some clones are missing from TCRdb's copy, which holds only in-frame ones; the method was immunoSEQ multiplex PCR. V and J calls and clone size come straight from that table; D and trimming were deduced from the DNA. This table has 410,000 or so clones, around 86% appearing once. The CDR3 has 14 amino acids. Looked up from germline, CDR1 is MNHEY and CDR2 is SVGAGI. This specimen belongs to a study of blood T cell repertoires in COVID-19. Study-wide background: The origin of the acute and convalescent COVID-19 samples was the United States, Italy and Spain. Nucleic acid was either cDNA or gDNA, and it came from T cells, B-cell-depleted T cells, or PBMCs.

The TCR comes from a woman aged 25-40 years with active or convalescent COVID-19. Material: peripheral blood. This sequence joins TRBV6-5 and TRBJ1-4; 7 nucleotides line up with TRBD1. CDR3 region: CAARRGQSNEKLFF. The CDR3 nucleotides are TGTGCAGCCCGGCGGGGACAGTCTAATGAAAAACTGTTTTTT.